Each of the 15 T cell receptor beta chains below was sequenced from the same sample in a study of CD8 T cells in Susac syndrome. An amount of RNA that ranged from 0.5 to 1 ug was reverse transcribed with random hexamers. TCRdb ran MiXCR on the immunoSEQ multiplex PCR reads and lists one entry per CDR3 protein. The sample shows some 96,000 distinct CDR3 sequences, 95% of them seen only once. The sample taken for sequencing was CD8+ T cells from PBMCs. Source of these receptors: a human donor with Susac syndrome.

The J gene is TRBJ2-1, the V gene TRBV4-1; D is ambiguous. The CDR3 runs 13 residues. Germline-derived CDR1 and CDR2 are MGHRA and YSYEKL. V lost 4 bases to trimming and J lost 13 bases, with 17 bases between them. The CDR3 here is CASSPKPSSLQFF. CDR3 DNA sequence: TGCGCCAGCAGCCCCAAACCTTCAAGTTTACAGTTCTTC.

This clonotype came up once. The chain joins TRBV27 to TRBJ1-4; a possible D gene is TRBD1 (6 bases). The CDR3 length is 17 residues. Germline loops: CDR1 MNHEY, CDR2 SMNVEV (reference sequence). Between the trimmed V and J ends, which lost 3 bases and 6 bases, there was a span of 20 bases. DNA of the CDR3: TGTGCCAGCAGTTTGTTGGGTCCCGGGGGGGGCGATGAAAAACTGTTTTTT. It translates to CASSLLGPGGGDEKLFF.

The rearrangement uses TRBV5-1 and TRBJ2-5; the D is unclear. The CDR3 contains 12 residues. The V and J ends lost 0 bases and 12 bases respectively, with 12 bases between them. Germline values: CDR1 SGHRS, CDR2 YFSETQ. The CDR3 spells CASSLDRRAEYF. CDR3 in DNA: TGCGCCAGCAGCTTGGATCGACGCGCCGAGTACTTC.

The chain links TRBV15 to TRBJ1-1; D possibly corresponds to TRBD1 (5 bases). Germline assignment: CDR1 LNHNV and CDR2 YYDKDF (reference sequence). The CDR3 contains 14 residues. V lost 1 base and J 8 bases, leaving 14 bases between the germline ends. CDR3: CATSRADGGIEAFF. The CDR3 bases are TGTGCCACCAGCAGAGCTGACGGGGGGATCGAAGCTTTCTTT. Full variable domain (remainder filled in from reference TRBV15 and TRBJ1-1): DAMVIQNPRYQVTQFGKPVTLSCSQTLNHNVMYWYQQKSSQAPKLLFHYYDKDFNNEADTPDNFQSRRPNTSFCFLDIRSPGLGDTAMYLCATSRADGGIEAFFGQGTRLTVV.

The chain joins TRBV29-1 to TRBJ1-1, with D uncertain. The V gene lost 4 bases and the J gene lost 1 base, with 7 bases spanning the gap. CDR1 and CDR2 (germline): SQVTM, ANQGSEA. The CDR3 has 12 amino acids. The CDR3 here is CSVVRGNTEAFF. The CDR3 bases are TGCAGCGTTGTCCGTGGGAACACTGAAGCTTTCTTT. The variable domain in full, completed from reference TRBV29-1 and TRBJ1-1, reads SAVISQKPSRDICQRGTSLTIQCQVDSQVTMMFWYRQQPGQSLTLIATANQGSEATYESGFVIDKFPISRPNLTFSTLTVSNMSPEDSSIYLCSVVRGNTEAFFGQGTRLTVV.

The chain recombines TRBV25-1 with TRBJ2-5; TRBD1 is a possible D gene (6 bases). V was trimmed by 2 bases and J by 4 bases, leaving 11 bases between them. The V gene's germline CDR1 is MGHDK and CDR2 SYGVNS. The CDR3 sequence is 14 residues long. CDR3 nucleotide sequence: TGTGCCAGCAGTGAACATAACAGGGTAGAGACCCAGTACTTC. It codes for CASSEHNRVETQYF.

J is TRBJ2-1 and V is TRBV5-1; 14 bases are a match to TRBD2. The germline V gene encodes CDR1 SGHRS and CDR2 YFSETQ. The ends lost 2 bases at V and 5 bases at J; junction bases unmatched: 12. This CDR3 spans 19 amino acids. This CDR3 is CASSLAGLAGVRRHNEQFF. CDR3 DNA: TGCGCCAGCAGCTTAGCGGGACTAGCGGGAGTCCGTCGTCACAATGAGCAGTTCTTC.

The CDR3 region has the DNA TGTGCCAGCAGCTCCACGACAGTTGGGTCCCAGCCCCAGCATTTT. It encodes CASSSTTVGSQPQHF. V usage is TRBV13 and J usage is TRBJ1-5; TRBD1 is a possible D gene (5 bases). This CDR3 spans 15 amino acids. V was trimmed by 4 bases and J by 7 bases, leaving 17 bases between them. Germline V gives CDR1 PRHDT, CDR2 FYEKMQ (reference sequence).

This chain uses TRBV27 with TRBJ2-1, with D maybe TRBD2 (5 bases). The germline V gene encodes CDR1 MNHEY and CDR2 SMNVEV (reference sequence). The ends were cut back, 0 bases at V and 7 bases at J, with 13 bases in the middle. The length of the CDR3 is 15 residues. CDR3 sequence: CASSLSGPLGNEQFF. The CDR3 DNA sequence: TGTGCCAGCAGTTTATCCGGGCCACTAGGAAATGAGCAGTTCTTC.

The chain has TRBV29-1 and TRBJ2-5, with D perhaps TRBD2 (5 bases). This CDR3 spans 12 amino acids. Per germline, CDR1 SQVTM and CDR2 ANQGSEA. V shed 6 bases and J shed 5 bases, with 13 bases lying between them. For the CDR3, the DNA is TGCAGCGTGAACCAGGAGGAGGAGACCCAGTACTTC. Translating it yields CSVNQEEETQYF. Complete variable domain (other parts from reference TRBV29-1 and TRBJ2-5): SAVISQKPSRDICQRGTSLTIQCQVDSQVTMMFWYRQQPGQSLTLIATANQGSEATYESGFVIDKFPISRPNLTFSTLTVSNMSPEDSSIYLCSVNQEEETQYFGPGTRLLVL.

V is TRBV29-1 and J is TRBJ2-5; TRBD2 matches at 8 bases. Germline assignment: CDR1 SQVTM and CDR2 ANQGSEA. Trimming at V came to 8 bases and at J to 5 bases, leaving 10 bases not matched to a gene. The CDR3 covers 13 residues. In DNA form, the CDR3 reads TGCAGCTATAGCGGGACATTTGAGGAGACCCAGTACTTC. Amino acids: CSYSGTFEETQYF. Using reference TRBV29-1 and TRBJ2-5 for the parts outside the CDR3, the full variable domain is SAVISQKPSRDICQRGTSLTIQCQVDSQVTMMFWYRQQPGQSLTLIATANQGSEATYESGFVIDKFPISRPNLTFSTLTVSNMSPEDSSIYLCSYSGTFEETQYFGPGTRLLVL.

Here the CDR3 DNA reads TGTGCCAGCAGCCGGGGGCCAGAGCAGTACTTC. Translated, it gives CASSRGPEQYF. The chain carries TRBV6-5 and TRBJ2-7; D is perhaps TRBD1 or TRBD2 (6 bases each). The germline CDR1 and CDR2 sequences are MNHEY and SVGAGI. V was trimmed by 6 bases and J by 7 bases, leaving 10 bases between them. The CDR3 has 11 amino acids.

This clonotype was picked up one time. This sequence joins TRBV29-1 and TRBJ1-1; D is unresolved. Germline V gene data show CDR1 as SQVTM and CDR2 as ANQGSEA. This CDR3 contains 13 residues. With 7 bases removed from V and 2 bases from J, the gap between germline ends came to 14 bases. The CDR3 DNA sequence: TGCAGCGCCGAAATTGGGCAAAACACTGAAGCTTTCTTT. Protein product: CSAEIGQNTEAFF.

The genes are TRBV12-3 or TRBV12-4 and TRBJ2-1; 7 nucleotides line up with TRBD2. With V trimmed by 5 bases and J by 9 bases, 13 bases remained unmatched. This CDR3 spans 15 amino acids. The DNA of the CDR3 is TGTGCCAGCAGTGGGTGGCAACGGGGGGAAAGTGAGCAGTTCTTC. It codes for CASSGWQRGESEQFF.

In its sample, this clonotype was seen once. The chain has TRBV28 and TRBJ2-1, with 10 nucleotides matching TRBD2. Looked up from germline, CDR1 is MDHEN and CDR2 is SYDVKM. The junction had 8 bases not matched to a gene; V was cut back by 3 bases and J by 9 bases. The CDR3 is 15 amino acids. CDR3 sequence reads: CASSFTSSGSSEQFF. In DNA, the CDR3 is TGTGCCAGCAGTTTTACGTCTAGCGGGAGCAGTGAGCAGTTCTTC.